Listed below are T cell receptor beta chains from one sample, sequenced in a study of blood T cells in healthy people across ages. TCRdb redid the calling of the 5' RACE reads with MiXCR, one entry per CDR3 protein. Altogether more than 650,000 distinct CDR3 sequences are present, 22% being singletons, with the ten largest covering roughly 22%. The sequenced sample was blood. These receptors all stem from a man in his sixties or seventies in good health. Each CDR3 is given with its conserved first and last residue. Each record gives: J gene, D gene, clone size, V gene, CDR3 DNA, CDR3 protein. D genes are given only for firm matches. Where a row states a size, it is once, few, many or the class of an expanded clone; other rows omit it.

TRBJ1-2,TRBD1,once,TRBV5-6,TGTGCCAGCAGCTCGGGACAGGGTGGAAGGACAGGCTACACCTTC,CASSSGQGGRTGYTF
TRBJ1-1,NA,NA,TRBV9,TGTGCCAGCAGCGTAGAGGAGGGGTTGGGCGGGTCCACTGAAGCTTTCTTT,CASSVEEGLGGSTEAFF
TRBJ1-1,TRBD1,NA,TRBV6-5,TGTGCCAGCAGCCGACTACTGGGGACAGGGAAGATCGCTGAAGCTTTCTTT,CASSRLLGTGKIAEAFF
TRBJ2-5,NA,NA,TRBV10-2,TGCGCCAGCAGATACACAGGACCTCAAGAGACCCAGTACTTC,CASRYTGPQETQYF
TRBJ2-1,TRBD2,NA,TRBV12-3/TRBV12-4,TGTGCCAGCAGTTTTAGCGGGGGGTCTCATGAGCAGTTCTTC,CASSFSGGSHEQFF
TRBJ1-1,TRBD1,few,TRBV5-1,TGCGCCAGCAGCTCGGCATGGGACAGGGCAACTGAAGCTTTCTTT,CASSSAWDRATEAFF
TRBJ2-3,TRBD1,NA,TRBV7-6,TGTGCCAGCAGCTTACTCGGGACAGCAAAGGATACGCAGTATTTT,CASSLLGTAKDTQYF
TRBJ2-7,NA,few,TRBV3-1,TGTGCCAGCAGCCACCTTGGGCCCTACGAGCAGTACTTC,CASSHLGPYEQYF
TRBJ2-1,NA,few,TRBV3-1,TGTGCCAGCAGCCAAGACCGGGGGCCACACAATGAGCAGTTCTTC,CASSQDRGPHNEQFF
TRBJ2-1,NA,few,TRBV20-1,TGCAGTGCCGATCCGGGACACGAGCAGTTCTTC,CSADPGHEQFF
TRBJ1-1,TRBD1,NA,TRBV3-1,TGTGCCAGCAGCTCCTCCGACAGGGGAGTCGGGAACACTGAAGCTTTCTTT,CASSSSDRGVGNTEAFF
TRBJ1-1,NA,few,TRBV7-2,TGTGCCAGCAGCTTCAGGGTCCAGGGATTCACTGAAGCTTTCTTT,CASSFRVQGFTEAFF
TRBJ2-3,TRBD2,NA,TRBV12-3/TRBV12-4,TGTGCCAGCAGTGCGGGGGGAGAGGGTACGCAGTATTTT,CASSAGGEGTQYF
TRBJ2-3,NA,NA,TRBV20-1,TGCAGTGCTAGATCTTCCGGGAATACGCAGTATTTT,CSARSSGNTQYF
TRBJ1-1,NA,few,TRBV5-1,TGCGCCAGCAGCAGAGAGGGGGGAAACACTGAAGCTTTCTTT,CASSREGGNTEAFF
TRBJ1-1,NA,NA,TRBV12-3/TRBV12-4,TGTGCCAGCAGTTTAGAGAGGGTCACTGAAGCTTTCTTT,CASSLERVTEAFF
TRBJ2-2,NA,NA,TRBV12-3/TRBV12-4,TGTGCCAGCAGTTGGGGCCCGAACACCGGGGAGCTGTTTTTT,CASSWGPNTGELFF
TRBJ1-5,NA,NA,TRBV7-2,TGTGCTAGCAGCTTAATGATTGGGGGCATGGGCAATCAGCCCCAGCATTTT,CASSLMIGGMGNQPQHF
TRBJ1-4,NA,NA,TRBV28,TGTGCCAGCAGTTCGTCGGGAAATGAAAAACTGTTTTTT,CASSSSGNEKLFF
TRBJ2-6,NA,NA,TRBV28,TGTGCCAGTTCCAGGGGCTATGGGGCCAACGTCCTGACTTTC,CASSRGYGANVLTF
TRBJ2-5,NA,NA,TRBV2,TGTGCCAGCAGTGAAGACAGGTGGGAGACCCAGTACTTC,CASSEDRWETQYF
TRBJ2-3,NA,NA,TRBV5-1,TGCGCCAGCAGCTTGGGGCACCGGGACCGAAGCACAGATACGCAGTATTTT,CASSLGHRDRSTDTQYF
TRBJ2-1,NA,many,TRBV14,TGTGCCAGCAGCCAAGTCTCGGGCTCTAATGAGCAGTTCTTC,CASSQVSGSNEQFF
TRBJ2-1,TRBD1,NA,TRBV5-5,TGTGCCAGCACCCCGACAGGGTTCAATGAGCAGTTCTTC,CASTPTGFNEQFF
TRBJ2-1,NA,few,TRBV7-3,TGTGCCAGCAGCTTAACGGGGGCCCCCAATGAGCAGTTCTTC,CASSLTGAPNEQFF
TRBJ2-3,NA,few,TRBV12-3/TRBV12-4,TGTGCCAGCAGTTGGTCAGATACGCAGTATTTT,CASSWSDTQYF
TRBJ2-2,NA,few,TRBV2,TGTGCCAGCAGTCCCCGGACTTTGAACACCGGGGAGCTGTTTTTT,CASSPRTLNTGELFF
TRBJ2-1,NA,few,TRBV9,TGTGCCAGCAGCGTCTCTAGGGGGGAGCAGTTCTTC,CASSVSRGEQFF
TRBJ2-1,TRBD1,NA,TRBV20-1,TGCAGTGCTTTTTCCCCCGGGGACAGGGGATTAGAGCAGTTCTTC,CSAFSPGDRGLEQFF
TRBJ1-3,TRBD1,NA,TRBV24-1,TGTGCCGCCAGTGGCTCGGGACAGGCTGGCTCTGGAAACACCATATATTTT,CAASGSGQAGSGNTIYF
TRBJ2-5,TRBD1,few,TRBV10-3,TGTGCCATCAGTAGACAGGGGGCGAAAGAGACCCAGTACTTC,CAISRQGAKETQYF
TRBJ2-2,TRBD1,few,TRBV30,TGTGCCTGGAGTGAAGGGACAGTTGTCTCCGGGGAGCTGTTTTTT,CAWSEGTVVSGELFF
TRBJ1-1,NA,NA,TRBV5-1,TGCGCCAGCAGTCCAAGCCCCGGGGGGGCTGAAGCTTTCTTT,CASSPSPGGAEAFF
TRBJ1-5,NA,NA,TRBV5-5,TGTGCCAGCAGCACCCGGGAAAACAATCAGCCCCAGCATTTT,CASSTRENNQPQHF
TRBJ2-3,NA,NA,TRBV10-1,TGCGCCAGCAGTGACGCCACAGATACGCAGTATTTT,CASSDATDTQYF
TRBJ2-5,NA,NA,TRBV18,TGTGCCAGCTCAGCCCGGGACGCCGTAAAAGAGACCCAGTACTTC,CASSARDAVKETQYF
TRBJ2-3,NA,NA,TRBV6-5,TGTGCCAGCAGACCCCGGGGGAGCACAGATACGCAGTATTTT,CASRPRGSTDTQYF
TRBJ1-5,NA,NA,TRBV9,TGTGCCAGCAGTGCCGGATCAGGGGTAGCTCAGCCCCAGCATTTT,CASSAGSGVAQPQHF
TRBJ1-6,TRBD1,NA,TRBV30,TGTGCCTGGTGTCAGGGGGCTGGTTCACCCCTCCACTTT,CAWCQGAGSPLHF
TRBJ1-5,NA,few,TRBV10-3,TGTGCCATCAGTGAGTCTCTAGGCGGTCGTCAGCCCCAGCATTTT,CAISESLGGRQPQHF